This TCR beta chain stems from a study of CD8+ T cells in alopecia areata. Whole-study findings and limits: Having just one nonresponder leaves the connection between baseline CD8+ expansion and response unresolved.

Reverse transcribed after extraction, RNA yielded cDNA as the sequencing template. Data came from immunoSEQ multiplex PCR; TCRdb stores just in-frame clones and leaves some out. There are approximately 280,000 clones in the sample; about three fifths occur only once, and under 2% lies in the top ten. Treatment of the sample: oral pan-JAK inhibitor, 5-10 mg twice daily. Germline V gives CDR1 SGHRS, CDR2 YFSETQ. The CDR3 has 14 residues. Trimming pared 4 bases from V and 1 base from J, leaving 11 bases between. For this clone: Its antigen is unidentified.

The clonotype originates from a human donor with alopecia areata. The chain joins TRBV5-1 to TRBJ1-1; possible D gene TRBD1, 6 bases. This sample comprised CD4+ T cells sorted from blood, obtained at week 24, from a patient treated with tofacitinib. The CDR3 region is CASSQDSGNTEAFF. The CDR3 nucleotides are TGCGCCAGCAGCCAGGACAGCGGGAACACTGAAGCTTTCTTT.